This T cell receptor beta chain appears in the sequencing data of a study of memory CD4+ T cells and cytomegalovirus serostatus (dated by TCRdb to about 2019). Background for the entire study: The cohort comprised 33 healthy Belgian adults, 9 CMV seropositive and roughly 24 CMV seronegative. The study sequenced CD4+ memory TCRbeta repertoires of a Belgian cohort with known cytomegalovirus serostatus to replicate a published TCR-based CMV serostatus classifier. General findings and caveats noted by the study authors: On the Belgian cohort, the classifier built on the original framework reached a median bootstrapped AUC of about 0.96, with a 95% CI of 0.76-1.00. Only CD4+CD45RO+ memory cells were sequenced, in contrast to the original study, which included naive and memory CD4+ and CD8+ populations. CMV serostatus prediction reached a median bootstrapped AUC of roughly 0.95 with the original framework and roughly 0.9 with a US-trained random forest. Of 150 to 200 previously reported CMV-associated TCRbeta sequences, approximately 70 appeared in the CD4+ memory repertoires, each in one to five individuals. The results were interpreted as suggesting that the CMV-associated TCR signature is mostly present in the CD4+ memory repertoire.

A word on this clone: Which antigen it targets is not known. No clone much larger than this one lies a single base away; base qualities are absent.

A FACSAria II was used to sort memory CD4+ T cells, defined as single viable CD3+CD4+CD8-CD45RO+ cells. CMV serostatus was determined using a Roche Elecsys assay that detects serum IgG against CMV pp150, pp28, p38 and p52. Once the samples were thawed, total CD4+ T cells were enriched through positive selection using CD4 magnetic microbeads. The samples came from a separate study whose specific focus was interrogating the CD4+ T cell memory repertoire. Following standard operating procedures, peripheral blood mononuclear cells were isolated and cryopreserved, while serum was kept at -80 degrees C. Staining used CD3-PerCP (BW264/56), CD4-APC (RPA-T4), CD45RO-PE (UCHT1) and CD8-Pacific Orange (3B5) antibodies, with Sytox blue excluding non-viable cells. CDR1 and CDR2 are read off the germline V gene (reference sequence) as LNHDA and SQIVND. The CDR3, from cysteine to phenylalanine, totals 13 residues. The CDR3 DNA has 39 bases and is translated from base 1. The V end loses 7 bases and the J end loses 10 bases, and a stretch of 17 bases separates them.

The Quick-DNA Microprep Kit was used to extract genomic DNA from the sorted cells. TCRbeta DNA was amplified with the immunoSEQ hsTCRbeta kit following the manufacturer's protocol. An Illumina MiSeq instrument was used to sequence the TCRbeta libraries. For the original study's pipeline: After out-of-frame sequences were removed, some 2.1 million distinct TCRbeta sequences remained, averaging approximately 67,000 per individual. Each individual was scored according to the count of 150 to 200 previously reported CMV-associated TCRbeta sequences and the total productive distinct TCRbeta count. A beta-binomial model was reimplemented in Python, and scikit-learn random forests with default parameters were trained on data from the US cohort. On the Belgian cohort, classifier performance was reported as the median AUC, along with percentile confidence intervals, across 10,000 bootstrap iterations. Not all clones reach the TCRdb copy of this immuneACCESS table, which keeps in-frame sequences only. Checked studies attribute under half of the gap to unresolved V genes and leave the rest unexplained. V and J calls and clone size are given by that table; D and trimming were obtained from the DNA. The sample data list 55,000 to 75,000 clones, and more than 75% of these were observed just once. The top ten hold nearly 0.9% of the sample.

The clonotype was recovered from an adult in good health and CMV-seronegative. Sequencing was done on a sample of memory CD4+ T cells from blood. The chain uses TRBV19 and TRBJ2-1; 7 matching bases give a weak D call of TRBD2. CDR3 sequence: CASTRVAGAEQFF. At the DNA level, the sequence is TGTGCCAGTACTCGGGTCGCGGGGGCCGAGCAGTTCTTC. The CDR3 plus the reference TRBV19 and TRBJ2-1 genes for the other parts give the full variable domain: DGGITQSPKYLFRKEGQNVTLSCEQNLNHDAMYWYRQDPGQGLRLIYYSQIVNDFQKGDIAEGYSVSREKKESFPLTVTSAQKNPTAFYLCASTRVAGAEQFFGPGTRLTVL.